This T cell receptor (beta chain) was profiled in a study of blood T cell repertoires in COVID-19. Overall study: There were acute and convalescent COVID-19 samples, and they came from the United States, Italy and Spain.

V shed 1 base and J 4 bases; nucleotides not matched to a gene: 7. This CDR3 is 16 amino acids long. Germline values: CDR1 MGHRA, CDR2 YSYEKL. Followed longitudinally, the Seattle patients had been enrolled during active infection. Source study methods: Reference gene primer amplification gave estimated nucleated cell counts. Assay: immunoSEQ multiplex PCR; the TCRdb copy retains only in-frame clones and omits some. V and J calls and clone size are copied from that table; D and trimming were computed from the DNA. Found here are fewer than 700,000 clones, 85% to 90% of them singletons; the top ten hold 7.8%.

The V and J genes are TRBV4-1 and TRBJ1-5; 7 bases match TRBD1. The sample taken for sequencing was peripheral blood. This receptor was identified in a woman in her 50s with COVID-19, enrolled during active disease. The CDR3 bases are TGCGCCAGCAGCCAAGGGTTCGGCAGGGGGAATCAGCCCCAGCATTTT. This codes for CASSQGFGRGNQPQHF.